Presented here are 23 T cell receptor beta chains from one specimen sequenced in a study of control samples from healthy donors and cancer patients. Assay: immunoSEQ multiplex PCR; the TCRdb copy retains only in-frame clones and omits some. The table lists about 120,000 clones, about 92% of them singletons. Specimen: PBMCs. The receptor set was obtained from a man at least 80 years old with head and neck cancer.

The V call is TRBV10-3, the J call TRBJ2-1; 9 positions agree with TRBD2. After removal of 2 bases from V and 4 bases from J, the junction contained 9 bases not matched to a gene. The CDR3 has 17 residues. Germline V lookup: CDR1 ENHRY, CDR2 SYGVKD. The CDR3: CAISEPAGREGYNEQFF. DNA for the CDR3: TGTGCCATCAGTGAGCCCGCAGGGCGGGAGGGGTACAATGAGCAGTTCTTC.

This clone was detected a few times. The same CDR3 arises from other DNA sequences in this sample as well. This rearrangement joins TRBV2 to TRBJ1-5, with 12 bases lining up with TRBD1. V lost 4 bases to trimming and J lost 7 bases; unmatched junction nucleotides: 5. CDR3 size: 15 residues. The germline CDR1 and CDR2 sequences are SNHLY and FYNNEI. CDR3 DNA: TGTGCCAGCAGTGCCGGGACAGGGGGCAGGCAGCCCCAGCATTTT. It encodes CASSAGTGGRQPQHF. Complete variable domain (other parts from reference TRBV2 and TRBJ1-5): EPEVTQTPSHQVTQMGQEVILRCVPISNHLYFYWYRQILGQKVEFLVSFYNNEISEKSEIFDDQFSVERPDGSNFTLKIRSTKLEDSAMYFCASSAGTGGRQPQHFGDGTRLSIL.

This clone has a single count. The chain recombines TRBV18 with TRBJ2-7; 10 positions agree with TRBD1. V lost 5 bases, J lost 3 bases, and 7 bases stayed unmatched. The CDR3 contains 15 residues. Germline values: CDR1 KGHSH, CDR2 LQKENI. The CDR3 reads CASSEGQGGLYEQYF. CDR3 in DNA: TGTGCCAGCTCAGAAGGACAGGGGGGACTCTACGAGCAGTACTTC.

This chain uses TRBV30 with TRBJ1-3; 9 nucleotides align to TRBD1. CDR1 GTSNPN and CDR2 SVGIG come from the germline V gene (reference sequence). Trimming removed 1 base from V and 4 bases from J; junction bases left unmatched: 14. CDR3 size: 18 residues. The CDR3 region is CAWSEGQGLPAQGNTIYF. The CDR3 region has the DNA TGTGCCTGGAGTGAGGGACAGGGATTACCTGCTCAGGGAAACACCATATATTTT.

This chain joins TRBV7-2 and TRBJ2-4; the D gene is possibly TRBD1 (6 bases). The CDR3 has 16 residues. Germline V CDR1 and CDR2: SGHTA, FQGNSA. Deletions cut 2 bases from V and 2 bases from J, with 13 bases between. The CDR3 region is CASSLKGGGSKNIQYF. The CDR3 DNA reads as TGTGCCAGCAGCTTAAAGGGTGGGGGCTCCAAAAACATTCAGTACTTC.

The V and J genes are TRBV11-3 and TRBJ1-1; D gene uncertain. This CDR3 spans 13 amino acids. Germline V gene sequence: CDR1 SGHNT, CDR2 YENEEA. V was shortened by 3 bases and J by 1 base, with 6 bases between the two germline ends. The CDR3 nucleotides are TGTGCCAGCAGCTTGATAGGGAACACTGAAGCTTTCTTT. Encoded protein: CASSLIGNTEAFF.

Worth noting for this clone: Other DNA sequences in this specimen translate into the identical CDR3. This chain uses TRBV9 with TRBJ2-1; 9 bases fit TRBD2. Trimming took 2 bases from V and 1 from J; bases not matched to a gene: 1. CDR1 SGDLS and CDR2 YYNGEE come from the germline V gene. The CDR3 is 15 amino acids. The CDR3, as DNA: TGTGCCAGCAGCGTGGCGGGGGGGTCCTACAATGAGCAGTTCTTC. The encoded protein is CASSVAGGSYNEQFF.

This chain joins TRBV20-1 and TRBJ2-7; unclear D gene. V was clipped by 6 bases and J by 4 bases, with 10 bases between them. CDR3 length: 11 residues. Looked up from germline, CDR1 is DFQATT and CDR2 is SNEGSKA (reference sequence). Here the CDR3 reads CSAGVVYEQYF. The CDR3 region has the DNA TGCAGTGCCGGAGTCGTTTACGAGCAGTACTTC.

The chain has TRBV5-4 and TRBJ2-3; the D gene is possibly TRBD1 (6 bases). Deletions cut 5 bases from V and 2 bases from J, with 21 bases between. The CDR3 is 17 residues long. CDR1 and CDR2 from the germline V gene are SGHNT and YYREEE (reference sequence). CDR3 sequence (DNA): TGTGCCAGCAGGGTCAGGGCCGGGCAGGGGTTCACAGATACGCAGTATTTT. Encoded protein: CASRVRAGQGFTDTQYF.

This chain joins TRBV30 and TRBJ1-2; perhaps TRBD1 as D (6 bases). Germline CDR1 is GTSNPN and CDR2 is SVGIG (reference sequence). Deletions cut 3 bases from V and 6 bases from J, with 11 bases between. CDR3 length equals 12 residues. CDR3 DNA sequence: TGTGCCTGGAGACAGGGCGTAGATGGCTACACCTTC. It is translated as CAWRQGVDGYTF.

The V and J genes are TRBV5-1 and TRBJ2-5; 10 nucleotides line up with TRBD2. Germline trimming cut 1 base from V and 1 base from J; bases unmatched to any gene: 1. The germline CDR1 and CDR2 sequences are SGHRS and YFSETQ. The CDR3 covers 15 residues. This CDR3 reads CASSLSGGAQETQYF. CDR3 nucleotide sequence: TGCGCCAGCAGCTTGAGCGGGGGGGCCCAAGAGACCCAGTACTTC.

The chain couples TRBV5-3 to TRBJ2-7; 7 positions match TRBD2. TRBV5-3 is labeled an ORF, and its function is uncertain. Germline trimming cut 0 bases from V and 2 bases from J; bases unmatched to any gene: 14. The CDR3 extends over 18 amino acids. The CDR3 reads CARSLDTIRDYGAYEQYF. The CDR3 DNA sequence: TGTGCCAGAAGCTTGGATACAATTAGGGACTATGGAGCCTACGAGCAGTACTTC.

The DNA of the CDR3 is TGTGCCAGCAGTTCTTTTGGGAGGGCCGAAGTAAGCCCCTACGAGCAGTACTTC. Protein product: CASSSFGRAEVSPYEQYF. The genes are TRBV6-2 or TRBV6-3 and TRBJ2-7; 7 nucleotides line up with TRBD2. The CDR3 is 18 amino acids. The trim removed 4 bases at V and 2 bases at J, leaving 17 bases unmatched. Per the germline V gene, CDR1 is MNHEY and CDR2 is SVGEGT.

Worth noting for this clone: Other nucleotide sequences in the sample specify the same CDR3. V and J are TRBV9 and TRBJ2-2; D remains ambiguous. This CDR3 has 15 amino acids. Germline V gene data show CDR1 as SGDLS and CDR2 as YYNGEE. Trimming took off 5 bases at V and 4 bases at J, with 15 bases between the two ends. CDR3 nucleotide sequence: TGTGCCAGCAGTCAAGCAGGAGATCCCACCGGGGAGCTGTTTTTT. This sequence encodes CASSQAGDPTGELFF.

The V call is TRBV20-1, the J call TRBJ2-5; D perhaps matches TRBD2 (5 bases). CDR1 and CDR2 from the germline V gene are DFQATT and SNEGSKA (reference sequence). The CDR3 consists of 16 residues. V lost 3 bases and J 2 bases, leaving 19 bases between the germline ends. CDR3 protein: CSASGELSGYQETQYF. In nucleotides, the CDR3 is TGCAGTGCTAGTGGGGAGCTGTCGGGGTATCAAGAGACCCAGTACTTC.

CDR3 in amino acids: CASRDTSGRNYEQYF. The CDR3 DNA is TGTGCCAGCAGGGACACTAGCGGGAGAAACTACGAGCAGTACTTC. This chain joins TRBV7-9 and TRBJ2-7; the match to TRBD2 covers 11 bases. V dropped 6 bases and J dropped 3; count of bases not matched to a gene: 7. The CDR3 extends over 15 amino acids. Germline CDR1 SEHNR, CDR2 FQNEAQ (reference sequence).

The V gene is TRBV15, the J gene TRBJ2-1; D remains ambiguous. Trimming shortened V by 3 bases and J by 0 bases, and 6 bases separated the two germline ends. Germline lookup yields CDR1 LNHNV and CDR2 YYDKDF (reference sequence). The length of the CDR3 is 14 residues. The CDR3 here is CATSRVLSYNEQFF. The CDR3 DNA reads TGTGCCACCAGCAGGGTTCTCTCCTACAATGAGCAGTTCTTC.

The genes are TRBV6-5 and TRBJ1-2; perhaps TRBD1 as D (5 bases). The germline V and J ends were trimmed by 6 bases and 4 bases, with 9 bases remaining between them. Germline V gene sequence: CDR1 MNHEY, CDR2 SVGAGI. CDR3 length equals 12 residues. The CDR3, as DNA: TGTGCCAGCAGCCGGGGGGTCTATGGCTACACCTTC. Residues: CASSRGVYGYTF.

The chain uses TRBV5-1 and TRBJ2-5; a weak D match, TRBD2 (5 bases). The length of the CDR3 is 15 residues. The germline V gene has CDR1 SGHRS and CDR2 YFSETQ. V was pared by 1 base and J by 1 base, with 11 bases between. The CDR3 loop is CASSLLRAAQETQYF. CDR3 DNA sequence: TGCGCCAGCAGCTTGCTGAGGGCCGCCCAAGAGACCCAGTACTTC.

This chain links TRBV5-1 with TRBJ2-1; 7 nucleotides agree with TRBD1. Per germline, CDR1 SGHRS and CDR2 YFSETQ. This CDR3 region has 14 residues. Losses at the gene ends were 2 bases for V and 6 bases for J; bases not matched to a gene: 5. CDR3 loop: CASSLAPGGNEQFF. The CDR3 nucleotides read TGCGCCAGCAGCTTAGCTCCAGGGGGCAATGAGCAGTTCTTC.

Only one count was recorded for this clone. This chain connects TRBV30 to TRBJ1-2; 7 bases map to TRBD1. Per the germline V gene, CDR1 is GTSNPN and CDR2 is SVGIG (reference sequence). V was pared by 3 bases and J by 8 bases, with 6 bases of the junction left unmatched. CDR3 length equals 12 residues. CDR3 coding DNA: TGTGCCTGGAGCCGGGACAGTGAGGGCTACACCTTC. As protein: CAWSRDSEGYTF.

The CDR3 loop reads CASSLGTGGEKLFF. DNA of the CDR3: TGTGCCAGCAGTTTGGGGACAGGGGGGGAAAAACTGTTTTTT. This chain connects TRBV27 to TRBJ1-4, with TRBD1 matching 11 bases. V gave up 3 bases and J gave up 8 bases; unmatched junction bases: 2. Germline assignment: CDR1 MNHEY and CDR2 SMNVEV (reference sequence). The CDR3 is 14 amino acids.

The rearrangement links TRBV6-5 to TRBJ1-2, with 11 nucleotides matching TRBD1. The V segment lost 4 bases and the J segment 8 bases; nucleotides outside the gene matches: 6. The CDR3 contains 14 residues. The germline CDR1 and CDR2 sequences are MNHEY and SVGAGI. The CDR3 loop reads CASSSPGQGVGYTF. CDR3 nucleotide sequence: TGTGCCAGCAGTTCTCCGGGACAGGGGGTCGGCTACACCTTC.